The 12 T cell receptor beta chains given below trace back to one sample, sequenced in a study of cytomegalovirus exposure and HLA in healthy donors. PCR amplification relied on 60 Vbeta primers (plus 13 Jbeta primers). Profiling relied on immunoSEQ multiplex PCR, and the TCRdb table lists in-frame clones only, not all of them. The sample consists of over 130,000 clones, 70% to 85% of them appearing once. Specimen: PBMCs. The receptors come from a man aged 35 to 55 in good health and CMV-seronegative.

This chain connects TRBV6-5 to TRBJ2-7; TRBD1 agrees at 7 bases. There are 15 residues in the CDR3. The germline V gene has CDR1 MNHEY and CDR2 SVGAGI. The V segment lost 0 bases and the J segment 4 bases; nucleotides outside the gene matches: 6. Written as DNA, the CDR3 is TGTGCCAGCAGTTACTCGTTCCAACAGGGGTACGAGCAGTACTTC. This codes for CASSYSFQQGYEQYF.

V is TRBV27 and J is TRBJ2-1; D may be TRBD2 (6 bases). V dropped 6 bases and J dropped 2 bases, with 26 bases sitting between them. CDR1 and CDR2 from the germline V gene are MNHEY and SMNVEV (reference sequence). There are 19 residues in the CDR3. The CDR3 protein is CASSVSSGTPISPYNEQFF. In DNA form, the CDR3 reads TGTGCCAGCAGCGTCTCTTCCGGGACTCCCATTAGCCCCTACAATGAGCAGTTCTTC.

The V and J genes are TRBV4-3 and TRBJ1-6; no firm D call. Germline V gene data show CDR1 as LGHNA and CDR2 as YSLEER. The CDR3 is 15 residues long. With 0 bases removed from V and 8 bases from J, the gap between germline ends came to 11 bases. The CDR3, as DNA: TGCGCCAGCAGCCAAGAGACGGGGATTGATTCACCCCTCCACTTT. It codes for CASSQETGIDSPLHF.

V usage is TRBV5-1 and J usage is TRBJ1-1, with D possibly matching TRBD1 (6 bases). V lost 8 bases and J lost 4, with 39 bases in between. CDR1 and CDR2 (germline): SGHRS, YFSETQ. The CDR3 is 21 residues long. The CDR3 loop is CASLGGGPLPWGLRDCTEAFF. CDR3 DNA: TGCGCCAGTCTAGGGGGGGGCCCGTTGCCGTGGGGATTGCGGGATTGCACTGAAGCTTTCTTT.

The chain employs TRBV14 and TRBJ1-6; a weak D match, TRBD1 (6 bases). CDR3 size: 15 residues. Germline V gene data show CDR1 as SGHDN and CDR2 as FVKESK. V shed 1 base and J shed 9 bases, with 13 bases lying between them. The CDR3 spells CASSQASGATSPLHF. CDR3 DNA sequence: TGTGCCAGCAGCCAAGCTTCAGGGGCTACTTCACCCCTCCACTTT.

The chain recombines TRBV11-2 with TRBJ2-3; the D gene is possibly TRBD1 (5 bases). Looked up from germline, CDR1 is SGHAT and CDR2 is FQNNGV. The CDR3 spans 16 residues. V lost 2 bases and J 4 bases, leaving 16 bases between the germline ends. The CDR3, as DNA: TGTGCCAGCAGCTTAAGGTGGGATGGGGCCGCAGATACGCAGTATTTT. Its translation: CASSLRWDGAADTQYF.

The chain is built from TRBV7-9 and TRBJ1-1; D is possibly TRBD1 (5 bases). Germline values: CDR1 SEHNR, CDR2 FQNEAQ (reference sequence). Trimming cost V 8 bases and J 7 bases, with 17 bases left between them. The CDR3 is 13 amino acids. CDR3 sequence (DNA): TGTGCCAGCGGGGCCCTTGGCCAGTTTGAAGCTTTCTTT. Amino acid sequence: CASGALGQFEAFF.

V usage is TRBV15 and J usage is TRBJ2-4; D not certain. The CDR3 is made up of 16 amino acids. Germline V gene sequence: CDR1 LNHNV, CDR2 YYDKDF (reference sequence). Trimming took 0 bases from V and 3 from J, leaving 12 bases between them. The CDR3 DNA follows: TGTGCCACCAGCAGAGATGACTTGCTCGGCAAAAACATTCAGTACTTC. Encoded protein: CATSRDDLLGKNIQYF.

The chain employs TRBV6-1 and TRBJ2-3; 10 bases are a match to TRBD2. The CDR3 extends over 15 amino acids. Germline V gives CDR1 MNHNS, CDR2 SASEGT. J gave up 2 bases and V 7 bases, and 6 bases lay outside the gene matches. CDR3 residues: CASTLGTSDTDTQYF. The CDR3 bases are TGTGCCAGCACCCTCGGGACTAGCGACACAGATACGCAGTATTTT.

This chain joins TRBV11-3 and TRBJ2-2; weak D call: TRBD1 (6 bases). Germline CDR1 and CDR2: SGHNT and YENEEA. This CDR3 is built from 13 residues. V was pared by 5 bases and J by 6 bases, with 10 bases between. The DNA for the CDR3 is TGTGCCAGCAGCCTCACAGGGCCCGGGGAGCTGTTTTTT. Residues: CASSLTGPGELFF. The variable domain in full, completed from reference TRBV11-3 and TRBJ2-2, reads EAGVVQSPRYKIIEKKQPVAFWCNPISGHNTLYWYLQNLGQGPELLIRYENEEAVDDSQLPKDRFSAERLKGVDSTLKIQPAELGDSAVYLCASSLTGPGELFFGEGSRLTVL.

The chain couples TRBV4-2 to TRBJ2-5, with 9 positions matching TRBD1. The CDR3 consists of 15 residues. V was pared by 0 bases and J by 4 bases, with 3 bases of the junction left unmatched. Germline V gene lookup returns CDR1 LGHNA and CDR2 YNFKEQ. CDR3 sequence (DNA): TGTGCCAGCAGCCAAGATGGGGACAGGGCAGAGACCCAGTACTTC. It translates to CASSQDGDRAETQYF.

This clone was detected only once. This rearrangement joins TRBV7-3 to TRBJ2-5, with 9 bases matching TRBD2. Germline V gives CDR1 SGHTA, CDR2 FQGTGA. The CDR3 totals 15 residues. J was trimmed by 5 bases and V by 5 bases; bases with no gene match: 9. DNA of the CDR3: TGTGCCAGCAGCCGAACCGGGACTAGCATTGAGACCCAGTACTTC. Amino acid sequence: CASSRTGTSIETQYF. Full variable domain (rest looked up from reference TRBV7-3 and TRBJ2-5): GAGVSQTPSNKVTEKGKYVELRCDPISGHTALYWYRQSLGQGPEFLIYFQGTGAADDSGLPNDRFFAVRPEGSVSTLKIQRTERGDSAVYLCASSRTGTSIETQYFGPGTRLLVL.